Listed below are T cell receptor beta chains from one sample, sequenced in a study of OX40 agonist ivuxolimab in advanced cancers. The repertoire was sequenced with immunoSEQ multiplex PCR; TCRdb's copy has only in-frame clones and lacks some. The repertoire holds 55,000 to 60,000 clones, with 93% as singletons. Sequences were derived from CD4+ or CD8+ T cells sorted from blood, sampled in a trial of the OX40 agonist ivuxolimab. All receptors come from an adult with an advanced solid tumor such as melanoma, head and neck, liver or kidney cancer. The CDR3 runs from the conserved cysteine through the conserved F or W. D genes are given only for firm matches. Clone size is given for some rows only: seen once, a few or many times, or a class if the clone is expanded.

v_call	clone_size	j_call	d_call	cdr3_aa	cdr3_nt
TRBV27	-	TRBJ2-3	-	CASSFASTDTQYF	TGTGCCAGCAGTTTCGCGAGCACAGATACGCAGTATTTT
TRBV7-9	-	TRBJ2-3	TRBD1	CASTTSGQGDTDTQYF	TGTGCCAGCACCACGTCGGGACAGGGGGACACAGATACGCAGTATTTT
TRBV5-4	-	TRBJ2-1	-	CASSFRPSNEQFF	TGTGCCAGCAGCTTCCGACCCTCCAATGAGCAGTTCTTC
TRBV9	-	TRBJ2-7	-	CASSVGSMEPSEQYF	TGTGCCAGCAGCGTAGGAAGCATGGAGCCTTCCGAGCAGTACTTC
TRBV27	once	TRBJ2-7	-	CASSPDLTYEQYF	TGTGCCAGCAGTCCGGACCTCACCTACGAGCAGTACTTC
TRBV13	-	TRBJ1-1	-	CASSPPSSPPFF	TGTGCCAGCAGTCCTCCGTCCTCTCCGCCTTTCTTT
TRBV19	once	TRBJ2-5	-	CASSKKQGSQETQYF	TGTGCCAGTAGTAAAAAACAGGGTTCCCAAGAGACCCAGTACTTC
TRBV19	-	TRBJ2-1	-	CASRDRSYNEQFF	TGTGCCAGCAGAGATCGTTCCTACAATGAGCAGTTCTTC
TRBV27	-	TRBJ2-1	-	CASLRGAEDNEQFF	TGTGCCAGCCTCCGGGGGGCCGAGGACAATGAGCAGTTCTTC
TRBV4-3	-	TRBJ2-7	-	CASSPTTESSYEQYF	TGCGCCAGCAGCCCAACGACAGAGAGCTCCTACGAGCAGTACTTC
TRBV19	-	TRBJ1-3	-	CASTGPKQGPSGNTIYF	TGTGCCAGTACGGGCCCTAAACAGGGACCCTCTGGAAACACCATATATTTT
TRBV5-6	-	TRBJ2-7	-	CASSLAVGYEQYF	TGTGCCAGCAGCTTGGCCGTCGGCTACGAGCAGTACTTC
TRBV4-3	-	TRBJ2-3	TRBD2	CASSLGTSGSTDTQYF	TGCGCCAGCAGCCTAGGGACTAGCGGGAGCACAGATACGCAGTATTTT
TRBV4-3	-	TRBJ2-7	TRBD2	CASSQDRVAGIGYEQYF	TGCGCCAGCAGCCAAGACCGGGTAGCGGGGATAGGGTACGAGCAGTACTTC
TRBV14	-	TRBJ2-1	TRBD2	CASSVTNSGTYNEQFF	TGTGCCAGCAGCGTTACCAATAGCGGGACTTACAATGAGCAGTTCTTC